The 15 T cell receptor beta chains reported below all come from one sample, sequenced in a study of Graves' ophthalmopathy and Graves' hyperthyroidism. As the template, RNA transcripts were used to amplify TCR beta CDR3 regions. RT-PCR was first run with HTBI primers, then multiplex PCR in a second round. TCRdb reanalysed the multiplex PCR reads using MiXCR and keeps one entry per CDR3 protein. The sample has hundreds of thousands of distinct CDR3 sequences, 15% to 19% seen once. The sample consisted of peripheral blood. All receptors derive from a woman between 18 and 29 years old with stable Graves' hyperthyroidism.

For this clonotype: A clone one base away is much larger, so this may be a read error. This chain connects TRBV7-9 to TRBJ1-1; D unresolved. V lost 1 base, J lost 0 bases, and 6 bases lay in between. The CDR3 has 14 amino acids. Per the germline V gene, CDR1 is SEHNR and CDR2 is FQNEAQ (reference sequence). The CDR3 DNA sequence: TGTGCCAGCAGCTTAGAGAGGCTGAACACTGAAGCTTTCTTT. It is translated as CASSLERLNTEAFF.

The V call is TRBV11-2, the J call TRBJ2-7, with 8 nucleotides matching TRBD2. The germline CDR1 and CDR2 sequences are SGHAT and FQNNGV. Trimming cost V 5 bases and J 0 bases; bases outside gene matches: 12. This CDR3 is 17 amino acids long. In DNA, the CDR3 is TGTGCCAGCAGCCCCGTTGGCAGCGGGGGTTCCTCCTACGAGCAGTACTTC. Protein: CASSPVGSGGSSYEQYF.

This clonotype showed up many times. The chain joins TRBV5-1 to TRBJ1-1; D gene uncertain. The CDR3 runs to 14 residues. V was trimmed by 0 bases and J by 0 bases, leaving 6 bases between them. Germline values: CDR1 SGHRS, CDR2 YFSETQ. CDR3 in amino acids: CASSLAPLNTEAFF. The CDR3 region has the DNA TGCGCCAGCAGCTTGGCGCCCCTGAACACTGAAGCTTTCTTT.

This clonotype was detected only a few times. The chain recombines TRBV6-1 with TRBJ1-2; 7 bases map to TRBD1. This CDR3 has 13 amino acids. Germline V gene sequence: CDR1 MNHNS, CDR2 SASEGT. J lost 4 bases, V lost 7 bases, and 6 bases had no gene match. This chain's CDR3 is CASIDRATYGYTF. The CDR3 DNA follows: TGTGCCAGCATTGACAGGGCAACCTATGGCTACACCTTC.

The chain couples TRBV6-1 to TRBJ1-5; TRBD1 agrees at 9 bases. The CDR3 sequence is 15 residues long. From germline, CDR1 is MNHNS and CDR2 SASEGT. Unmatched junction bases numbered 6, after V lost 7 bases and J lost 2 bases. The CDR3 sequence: CASNGQGSGNQPQHF. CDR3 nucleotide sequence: TGTGCCAGCAATGGACAGGGGAGTGGCAATCAGCCCCAGCATTTT.

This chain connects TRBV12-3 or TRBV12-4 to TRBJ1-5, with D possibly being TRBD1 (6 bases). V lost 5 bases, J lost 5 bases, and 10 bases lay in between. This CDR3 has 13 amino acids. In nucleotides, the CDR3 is TGTGCCAGCAGTCCCCACAGGGATCAGCCCCAGCATTTT. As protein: CASSPHRDQPQHF.

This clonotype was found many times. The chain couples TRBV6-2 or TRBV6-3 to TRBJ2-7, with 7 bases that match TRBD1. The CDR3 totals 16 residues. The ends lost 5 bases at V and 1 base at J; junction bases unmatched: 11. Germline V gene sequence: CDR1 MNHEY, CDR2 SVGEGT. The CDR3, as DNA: TGTGCCAGCAGTCATAAAACCGGGACAGTTTCCTACGAGCAGTACTTC. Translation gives CASSHKTGTVSYEQYF.

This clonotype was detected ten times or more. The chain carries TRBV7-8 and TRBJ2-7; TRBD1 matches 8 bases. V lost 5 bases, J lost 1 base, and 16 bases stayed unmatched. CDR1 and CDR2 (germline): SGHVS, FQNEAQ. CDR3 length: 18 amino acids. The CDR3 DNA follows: TGTGCCAGCAGCCTGTGGACAGGGCCCCGAGACGAATCCTACGAGCAGTACTTC. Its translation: CASSLWTGPRDESYEQYF.

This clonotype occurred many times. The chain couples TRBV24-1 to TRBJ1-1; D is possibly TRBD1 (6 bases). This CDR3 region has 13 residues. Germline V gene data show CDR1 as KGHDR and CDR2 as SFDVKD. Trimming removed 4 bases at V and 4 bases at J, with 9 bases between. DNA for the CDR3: TGTGCCACCAGTGAGTCAGGGGCCACTGAAGCTTTCTTT. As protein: CATSESGATEAFF.

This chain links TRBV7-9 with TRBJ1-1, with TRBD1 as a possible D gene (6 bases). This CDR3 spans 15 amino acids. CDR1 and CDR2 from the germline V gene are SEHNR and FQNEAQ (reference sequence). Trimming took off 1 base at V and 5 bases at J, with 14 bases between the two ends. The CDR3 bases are TGTGCCAGCAGCTTAGAGTTTGGGGGGCAAACTGAAGCTTTCTTT. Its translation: CASSLEFGGQTEAFF.

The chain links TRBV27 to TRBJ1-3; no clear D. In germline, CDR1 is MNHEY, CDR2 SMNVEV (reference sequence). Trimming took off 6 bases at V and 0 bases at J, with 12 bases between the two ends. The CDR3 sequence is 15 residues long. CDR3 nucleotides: TGTGCCAGCAGAAGGGCCGGCGCCTCTGGAAACACCATATATTTT. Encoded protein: CASRRAGASGNTIYF.

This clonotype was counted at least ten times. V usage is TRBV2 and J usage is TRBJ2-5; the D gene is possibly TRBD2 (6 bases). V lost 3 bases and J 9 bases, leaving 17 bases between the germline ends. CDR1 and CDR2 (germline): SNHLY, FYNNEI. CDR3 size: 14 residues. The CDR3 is CASSDSGPPGAQYF. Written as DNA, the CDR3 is TGTGCCAGCAGTGATAGCGGCCCGCCGGGGGCCCAGTACTTC.

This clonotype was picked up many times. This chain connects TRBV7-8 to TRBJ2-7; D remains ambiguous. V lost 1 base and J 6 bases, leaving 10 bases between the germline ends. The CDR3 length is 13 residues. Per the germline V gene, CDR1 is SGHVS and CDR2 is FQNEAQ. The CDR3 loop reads CASSLDDGGEQYF. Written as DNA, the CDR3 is TGTGCCAGCAGCTTAGATGACGGTGGCGAGCAGTACTTC. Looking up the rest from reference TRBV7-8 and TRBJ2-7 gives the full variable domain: GAGVSQSPRYKVAKRGQDVALRCDPISGHVSLFWYQQALGQGPEFLTYFQNEAQLDKSGLPSDRFFAERPEGSVSTLKIQRTQQEDSAVYLCASSLDDGGEQYFGPGTRLTVT.

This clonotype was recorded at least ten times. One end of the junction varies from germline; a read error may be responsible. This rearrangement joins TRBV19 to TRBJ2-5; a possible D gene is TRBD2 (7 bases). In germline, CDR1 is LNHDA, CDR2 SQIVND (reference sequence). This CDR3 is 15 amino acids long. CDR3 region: CTSSKARGPQETQYF. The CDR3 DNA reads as TGTACCAGTAGTAAGGCGCGGGGGCCTCAAGAGACCCAGTACTTC.

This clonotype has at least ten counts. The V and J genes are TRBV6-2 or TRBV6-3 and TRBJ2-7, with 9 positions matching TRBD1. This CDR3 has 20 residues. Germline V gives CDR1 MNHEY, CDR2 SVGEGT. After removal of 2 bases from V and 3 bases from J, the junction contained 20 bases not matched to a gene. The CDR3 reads CASSYGPGQGSQEGFYEQYF. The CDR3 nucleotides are TGTGCCAGCAGTTACGGACCGGGACAGGGTTCTCAAGAGGGGTTCTACGAGCAGTACTTC.